This T cell receptor beta chain was sequenced for a study of response to subunit inactivated influenza vaccine. Study-wide points: That few new T cells are recruited by each seasonal influenza vaccination was the authors' suggestion.

This clonotype was seen a handful of times. Its antigen is undetermined. TCRdb independently ran MiXCR on the RT-PCR reads; one entry per CDR3 protein. The table includes about 520,000 distinct CDR3 sequences, 6.5% to 8% detected once. Trimming stripped 3 bases from V and 8 bases from J, with 13 bases between. From germline, CDR1 is KGHSH and CDR2 LQKENI. The length of the CDR3 is 14 residues. Material: PBMCs from blood, obtained around 2 years after vaccination. This clonotype originated in a man aged 50-75 years who received an inactivated influenza vaccine. The V gene is TRBV18, the J gene TRBJ1-4; D possibly corresponds to TRBD1 (5 bases). The CDR3: CASSPTGTGEKLFF. The DNA for the CDR3 is TGTGCCAGCTCACCTACCGGGACTGGGGAAAAACTGTTTTTT. The whole variable domain, remainder taken from reference TRBV18 and TRBJ1-4, is NAGVMQNPRHLVRRRGQEARLRCSPMKGHSHVYWYRQLPEEGLKFMVYLQKENIIDESGMPKERFSAEFPKEGPSILRIQQVVRGDSAAYFCASSPTGTGEKLFFGSGTQLSVL.